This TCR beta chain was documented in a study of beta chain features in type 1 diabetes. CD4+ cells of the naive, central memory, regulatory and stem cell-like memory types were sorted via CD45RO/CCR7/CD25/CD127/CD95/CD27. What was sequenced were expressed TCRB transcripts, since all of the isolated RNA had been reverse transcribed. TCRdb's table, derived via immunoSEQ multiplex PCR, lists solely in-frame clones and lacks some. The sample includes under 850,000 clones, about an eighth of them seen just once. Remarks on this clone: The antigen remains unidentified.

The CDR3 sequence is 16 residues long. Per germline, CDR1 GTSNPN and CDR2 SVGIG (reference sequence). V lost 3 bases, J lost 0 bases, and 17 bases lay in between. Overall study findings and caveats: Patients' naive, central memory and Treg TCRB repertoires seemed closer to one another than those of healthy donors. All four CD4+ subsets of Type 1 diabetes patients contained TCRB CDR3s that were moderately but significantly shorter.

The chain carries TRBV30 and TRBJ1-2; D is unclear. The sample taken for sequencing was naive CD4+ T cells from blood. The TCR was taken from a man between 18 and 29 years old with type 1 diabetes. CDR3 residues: CAWRKIQPSANYGYTF. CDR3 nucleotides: TGTGCCTGGAGAAAAATACAGCCGTCAGCTAACTATGGCTACACCTTC.